Below are 18 T cell receptor beta chains sequenced from a single sample in a study of cytomegalovirus exposure and HLA in healthy donors. The PCR employed 60 Vbeta primers together with 13 Jbeta primers. Sequencing used immunoSEQ multiplex PCR; TCRdb keeps in-frame clones, though not all of them. The sample has fewer than 200,000 clones; about 83% are singletons. The sequencing input was PBMCs. The receptors shown here come from a young woman in good health and CMV-seronegative.

This chain links TRBV19 with TRBJ1-1; tentatively, D is TRBD1 (5 bases). V lost 3 bases, J lost 5 bases, and 13 bases lay in between. Germline-derived CDR1 and CDR2 are LNHDA and SQIVND (reference sequence). The CDR3 is 14 residues long. The CDR3: CASSMAQGWTEAFF. CDR3 sequence (DNA): TGTGCCAGTAGTATGGCGCAGGGTTGGACTGAAGCTTTCTTT.

The rearrangement uses TRBV27 and TRBJ2-5, with TRBD1 matching over 8 bases. Germline values: CDR1 MNHEY, CDR2 SMNVEV (reference sequence). The CDR3 sequence is 14 residues long. V trimming: 5 bases; J trimming: 4 bases; junction bases outside the gene matches: 6. The CDR3 bases are TGTGCCAGCAGTCTCTACAGGGGGACAGAGACCCAGTACTTC. Its protein is CASSLYRGTETQYF.

This clone has a handful of counts. CDR3 residues: CASSLVSGFGNTIYF. DNA of the CDR3: TGTGCCAGCAGCTTAGTGTCGGGGTTTGGAAACACCATATATTTT. The chain couples TRBV11-2 to TRBJ1-3, with unresolved D. In germline, CDR1 is SGHAT, CDR2 FQNNGV. The CDR3 spans 15 residues. With 1 base removed from V and 3 bases from J, the gap between germline ends came to 10 bases.

The table lists this clone with a count of one. The chain joins TRBV30 to TRBJ1-2; 9 bases align to TRBD1. With V trimmed by 4 bases and J by 7 bases, 7 bases remained unmatched. Per germline, CDR1 GTSNPN and CDR2 SVGIG (reference sequence). The CDR3 extends over 13 amino acids. This CDR3 reads CAWTSTGGGGYTF. The DNA for the CDR3 is TGTGCCTGGACCTCGACAGGGGGGGGTGGCTACACCTTC. Variable domain in full (rest from reference TRBV30 and TRBJ1-2): SQTIHQWPATLVQPVGSPLSLECTVEGTSNPNLYWYRQAAGRGLQLLFYSVGIGQISSEVPQNLSASRPQDRQFILSSKKLLLSDSGFYLCAWTSTGGGGYTFGSGTRLTVV.

The chain is built from TRBV19 and TRBJ1-3; D is uncertain. Germline CDR1 reads LNHDA; CDR2 reads SQIVND (reference sequence). V dropped 6 bases and J dropped 0 bases, with 6 bases sitting between them. This CDR3 has 13 amino acids. This CDR3 is CASSLLSGNTIYF. CDR3 bases: TGTGCCAGTAGCCTTCTCTCTGGAAACACCATATATTTT.

The chain joins TRBV7-9 to TRBJ2-2, with D unclear. Looked up from germline, CDR1 is SEHNR and CDR2 is FQNEAQ (reference sequence). Trimming pared 4 bases from V and 6 bases from J, leaving 9 bases between. CDR3 length: 13 amino acids. CDR3 bases: TGTGCCAGCAGCTCCATGTCGGCCGGGGAGCTGTTTTTT. Its translation: CASSSMSAGELFF.

The chain is built from TRBV29-1 and TRBJ1-2, with TRBD1 matching 7 bases. Unmatched junction bases numbered 8, after V lost 7 bases and J lost 0 bases. This CDR3 has 14 amino acids. From germline, CDR1 is SQVTM and CDR2 ANQGSEA. The CDR3 coding sequence is TGCAGCGCTCCTTACGGGACAGCTAACTATGGCTACACCTTC. Its protein product is CSAPYGTANYGYTF.

V usage is TRBV19 and J usage is TRBJ1-1; maybe TRBD1 (6 bases). Germline V gives CDR1 LNHDA, CDR2 SQIVND (reference sequence). CDR3 size: 16 residues. V shed 4 bases and J shed 0 bases, with 15 bases lying between them. In DNA, the CDR3 is TGTGCCAGTAGTACCCCGGGACATTCTATGAACACTGAAGCTTTCTTT. The encoded protein is CASSTPGHSMNTEAFF.

The chain recombines TRBV4-1 with TRBJ2-1; TRBD2 matches 7 bases. J was trimmed by 0 bases and V by 3 bases; bases with no gene match: 2. Germline V gene data show CDR1 as MGHRA and CDR2 as YSYEKL. The CDR3 runs to 15 residues. CDR3 sequence (DNA): TGCGCCAGCAGCCACCGGGGGGACTCCTACAATGAGCAGTTCTTC. Protein product: CASSHRGDSYNEQFF.

The chain couples TRBV18 to TRBJ2-3, with D perhaps matching TRBD2 (6 bases). V lost 3 bases to trimming and J lost 6 bases, with 19 bases between them. CDR1 KGHSH and CDR2 LQKENI come from the germline V gene. CDR3 length equals 16 residues. DNA for the CDR3: TGTGCCAGCTCACCGTCGGGGACTGCTCTATGGGATACGCAGTATTTT. Translation: CASSPSGTALWDTQYF. Based on the CDR3 plus reference TRBV18 and TRBJ2-3, the full variable domain is NAGVMQNPRHLVRRRGQEARLRCSPMKGHSHVYWYRQLPEEGLKFMVYLQKENIIDESGMPKERFSAEFPKEGPSILRIQQVVRGDSAAYFCASSPSGTALWDTQYFGPGTRLTVL.

The chain joins TRBV4-1 to TRBJ2-5; maybe TRBD2 (5 bases). Judging by the DNA end, TRBJ2-7 fits better; the J call may be wrong. The CDR3 is 15 residues long. Germline V gene data show CDR1 as MGHRA and CDR2 as YSYEKL. The DNA for the CDR3 is TGCGCCAGCAGCCAAACCCCCGGGGTAATCTACGAGCAGTACTTC. It yields the protein CASSQTPGVIYEQYF.

The chain carries TRBV18 and TRBJ1-2; 10 bases line up with TRBD1. This CDR3 region has 15 residues. Germline trimming cut 2 bases from V and 6 bases from J; bases unmatched to any gene: 6. The germline CDR1 and CDR2 sequences are KGHSH and LQKENI. CDR3 protein: CASSPGDRGRDGYTF. The CDR3, as DNA: TGTGCCAGCTCACCAGGGGACAGGGGACGTGATGGCTACACCTTC.

This sequence joins TRBV9 and TRBJ1-2; no clear D. The CDR3 has 15 amino acids. Germline V gives CDR1 SGDLS, CDR2 YYNGEE. The V gene lost 0 bases and the J gene lost 0 bases, with 9 bases spanning the gap. The CDR3 spells CASSVGGVPNYGYTF. In DNA, the CDR3 is TGTGCCAGCAGCGTAGGGGGAGTCCCTAACTATGGCTACACCTTC.

The chain employs TRBV4-1 and TRBJ2-7; TRBD2 matches at 10 bases. V gave up 5 bases and J gave up 0 bases; unmatched junction bases: 4. Germline CDR1 and CDR2: MGHRA and YSYEKL. The CDR3 runs to 15 residues. CDR3 protein: CASSSRTSGSYEQYF. The CDR3 coding sequence is TGCGCCAGCAGCTCACGGACTAGCGGCTCCTACGAGCAGTACTTC.

V is TRBV5-4 and J is TRBJ2-5, with D uncertain. V was shortened by 0 bases and J by 4 bases, with 10 bases between the two germline ends. This CDR3 is 14 amino acids long. Germline CDR1 is SGHNT and CDR2 is YYREEE (reference sequence). The DNA of the CDR3 is TGTGCCAGCAGCTTGGGAACCGGAGTAGAGACCCAGTACTTC. Translating gives CASSLGTGVETQYF.

This clone was seen once. J is TRBJ2-3 and V is TRBV19, with D hard to call. CDR1 LNHDA and CDR2 SQIVND come from the germline V gene (reference sequence). CDR3 length equals 12 residues. V gave up 5 bases and J gave up 6 bases, with 9 bases separating them. The DNA of the CDR3 is TGTGCCAGTAGTGTACCCAGGGATACGCAGTATTTT. It yields the protein CASSVPRDTQYF.

V and J are TRBV10-3 and TRBJ1-2; 9 bases are shared with TRBD1. The V gene end was trimmed by 6 bases and the J gene end by 4 bases; junction bases not matched to a gene: 6. CDR1 is ENHRY and CDR2 is SYGVKD in the germline V gene. This CDR3 comprises 14 residues. The CDR3 nucleotides are TGTGCCATCAGGCCGGGACAGGGCCTCTATGGCTACACCTTC. This gives the protein CAIRPGQGLYGYTF.

This chain joins TRBV11-2 and TRBJ2-1; 10 positions agree with TRBD1. Germline assignment: CDR1 SGHAT and CDR2 FQNNGV. The V and J ends lost 5 bases and 8 bases, in that order; junction bases with no gene match: 15. The CDR3 is 17 amino acids. CDR3 in amino acids: CASSTYPTGGSSYEQFF. The CDR3 region has the DNA TGTGCCAGCAGCACATACCCGACAGGGGGCAGTAGCTATGAGCAGTTCTTC.